A selection of T cell receptor beta chains follows, all from one sample in a study of T cell repertoires in cytomegalovirus infection. In TCRdb, the reads were re-called with MiXCR into one record per CDR3 protein. Of 830,000 or so distinct CDR3 sequences detected, roughly 33% appear once; the ten largest clones hold under 15%. Their antigens remain unidentified. The sequenced sample was cultured CD8+ T cells from PBMCs, obtained from culture after CMV antigen stimulation. These receptors all stem from a human donor in good health (CMV status not recorded). Some clones in this sample may be carry-over from other donors' samples. Both conserved end residues are part of each CDR3. Fields, in order: J gene, clone size, V gene, D gene, CDR3 protein, CDR3 DNA. A D gene is named only where the DNA matches it firmly. Where a row states a size, it is once, few, many or the class of an expanded clone; other rows omit it.

j_call: TRBJ2-4
clone_size: NA
v_call: TRBV4-2
d_call: NA
cdr3_aa: CASSQDSQGAKNIQYF
cdr3_nt: TGTGCCAGCAGCCAAGATTCGCAGGGTGCCAAAAACATTCAGTACTTC

j_call: TRBJ2-7
clone_size: few
v_call: TRBV9
d_call: NA
cdr3_aa: CASSVELGSYEQYF
cdr3_nt: TGTGCCAGCAGCGTTGAACTAGGTTCCTACGAGCAGTACTTC

j_call: TRBJ2-4
clone_size: NA
v_call: TRBV4-3
d_call: NA
cdr3_aa: CASSQGSAKNIQYF
cdr3_nt: TGCGCCAGCAGCCAAGGCTCAGCTAAAAACATTCAGTACTTC

j_call: TRBJ2-7
clone_size: many
v_call: TRBV12-3/TRBV12-4
d_call: TRBD1
cdr3_aa: CASSLDRGTYEQYF
cdr3_nt: TGTGCCAGCAGTTTAGACAGGGGGACCTACGAGCAGTACTTC

j_call: TRBJ1-1
clone_size: NA
v_call: TRBV12-3/TRBV12-4
d_call: NA
cdr3_aa: CAVRGKAGGQNTEAFF
cdr3_nt: TGTGCAGTTCGGGGAAAGGCGGGGGGTCAGAACACTGAAGCTTTCTTT

j_call: TRBJ2-2
clone_size: NA
v_call: TRBV6-5
d_call: NA
cdr3_aa: CASSYSRTEGRELFF
cdr3_nt: TGTGCCAGCAGTTACTCCCGGACAGAGGGCCGGGAGCTGTTTTTT

j_call: TRBJ1-1
clone_size: many
v_call: TRBV7-8
d_call: NA
cdr3_aa: CASSLARQSEAFF
cdr3_nt: TGTGCCAGCAGCTTAGCACGACAGAGTGAAGCTTTCTTT

j_call: TRBJ1-4
clone_size: NA
v_call: TRBV28
d_call: NA
cdr3_aa: CASSSHSLDEKLFF
cdr3_nt: TGTGCCAGCAGTTCACACAGCCTCGATGAAAAACTGTTTTTT

j_call: TRBJ1-4
clone_size: few
v_call: TRBV27
d_call: TRBD1
cdr3_aa: CASSSPTGGKLFF
cdr3_nt: TGTGCCAGCAGTTCGCCGACAGGGGGAAAACTGTTTTTT

j_call: TRBJ2-7
clone_size: NA
v_call: TRBV4-2
d_call: TRBD1
cdr3_aa: CASSPPGQGFYEQYF
cdr3_nt: TGTGCCAGCAGCCCTCCGGGACAGGGGTTCTACGAGCAGTACTTC

j_call: TRBJ1-1
clone_size: NA
v_call: TRBV29-1
d_call: NA
cdr3_aa: CSVEGEGVEFDEAFF
cdr3_nt: TGCAGCGTTGAAGGGGAGGGGGTGGAATTCGATGAAGCTTTCTTT

j_call: TRBJ2-2
clone_size: many
v_call: TRBV12-3/TRBV12-4
d_call: NA
cdr3_aa: CASSLGQGWTGELFF
cdr3_nt: TGTGCCAGCAGTTTAGGTCAAGGGTGGACCGGGGAGCTGTTTTTT

j_call: TRBJ1-5
clone_size: NA
v_call: TRBV19
d_call: NA
cdr3_aa: CASSIELGVGNQPQHF
cdr3_nt: TGTGCCAGTAGTATAGAACTCGGGGTCGGCAATCAGCCCCAGCATTTT

j_call: TRBJ1-2
clone_size: few
v_call: TRBV6-6
d_call: TRBD1
cdr3_aa: CASSYSTGTGGEGYTF
cdr3_nt: TGTGCCAGCAGTTACTCTACAGGGACAGGCGGCGAAGGCTACACCTTC

j_call: TRBJ2-2
clone_size: NA
v_call: TRBV7-3
d_call: TRBD1
cdr3_aa: CASSLARTGTTGELFF
cdr3_nt: TGTGCCAGCAGCTTAGCTCGGACAGGGACGACCGGGGAGCTGTTTTTT

j_call: TRBJ2-1
clone_size: NA
v_call: TRBV7-2
d_call: NA
cdr3_aa: CASSPIAGYHNEQFF
cdr3_nt: TGTGCCAGCAGCCCGATCGCGGGGTACCACAATGAGCAGTTCTTC

j_call: TRBJ2-3
clone_size: many
v_call: TRBV7-6
d_call: TRBD1
cdr3_aa: CASSPRQGAGDTQYF
cdr3_nt: TGTGCCAGCAGCCCCCGACAGGGGGCAGGAGATACGCAGTATTTT

j_call: TRBJ2-1
clone_size: NA
v_call: TRBV19
d_call: TRBD2
cdr3_aa: CASTTNRGLAGGLGEQFF
cdr3_nt: TGTGCCAGCACGACCAACCGGGGACTAGCGGGGGGGCTTGGTGAGCAGTTCTTC

j_call: TRBJ1-2
clone_size: NA
v_call: TRBV20-1
d_call: NA
cdr3_aa: CSAGGRYNYGYTF
cdr3_nt: TGCAGTGCTGGGGGCAGATATAACTATGGCTACACCTTC

j_call: TRBJ2-2
clone_size: few
v_call: TRBV7-8
d_call: NA
cdr3_aa: CASRGTFTGELFF
cdr3_nt: TGTGCCAGCCGCGGGACATTCACCGGGGAGCTGTTTTTT

j_call: TRBJ2-2
clone_size: NA
v_call: TRBV4-3
d_call: NA
cdr3_aa: CASSQDSGNTGELFF
cdr3_nt: TGCGCCAGCAGCCAAGATAGCGGGAACACCGGGGAGCTGTTTTTT

j_call: TRBJ2-5
clone_size: few
v_call: TRBV6-6
d_call: NA
cdr3_aa: CASSYVQDKETQYF
cdr3_nt: TGTGCCAGCAGTTACGTACAGGATAAAGAGACCCAGTACTTC

j_call: TRBJ2-2
clone_size: few
v_call: TRBV29-1
d_call: NA
cdr3_aa: CSVWRGGASGELFF
cdr3_nt: TGCAGCGTTTGGAGGGGGGGGGCTTCCGGGGAGCTGTTTTTT